What follows are 22 T cell receptor beta chains derived from one specimen sequenced in a study of shared clonotypes between healthy human individuals. Libraries were prepared by immunoSEQ multiplex PCR; TCRdb keeps only in-frame clonotypes and omits some of them. The sample includes about 530,000 clones, roughly 95% of them seen just once. Sequenced material: naive CD4+ T cells sorted from blood. The subset was: CD45RA+ positively selected. These receptors were collected from a young woman in good health.

The V and J genes are TRBV28 and TRBJ2-5; D tentatively fits TRBD1 or TRBD2 (5 bases each). Trimming removed 3 bases at V and 1 base at J, with 15 bases between. The length of the CDR3 is 16 residues. Germline V gene data show CDR1 as MDHEN and CDR2 as SYDVKM. Here the CDR3 DNA reads TGTGCCAGCAGTTTTCGTTGGCCGGGGCTCCAAGAGACCCAGTACTTC. Residues: CASSFRWPGLQETQYF.

The rearrangement uses TRBV18 and TRBJ2-3; D remains unclear. The CDR3 runs 14 residues. Looked up from germline, CDR1 is KGHSH and CDR2 is LQKENI. The V gene lost 5 bases and the J gene lost 5 bases, with 14 bases spanning the gap. Here the CDR3 DNA reads TGTGCCAGCTCAGACCTCTGGGGTGGAGATACGCAGTATTTT. This codes for CASSDLWGGDTQYF.

The chain joins TRBV5-1 to TRBJ2-5; D may be TRBD2 (6 bases). TRBJ2-7 explains the end of the DNA better; the J call may be wrong. Per germline, CDR1 SGHRS and CDR2 YFSETQ. The CDR3 contains 15 residues. CDR3 sequence: CASSLDQRVTYEQYF. DNA for the CDR3: TGCGCCAGCAGCTTGGATCAGCGGGTTACCTACGAGCAGTACTTC.

In its sample, this clone was seen once. The J gene is TRBJ2-2, the V gene TRBV11-3; the match to TRBD2 covers 11 bases. The germline V gene encodes CDR1 SGHNT and CDR2 YENEEA. The V gene end was trimmed by 1 base and the J gene end by 2 bases; junction bases not matched to a gene: 6. This CDR3 comprises 18 residues. CDR3: CASSLVRTSGSNTGELFF. As DNA, the CDR3 is TGTGCCAGCAGCTTAGTCCGCACTAGCGGGAGCAACACCGGGGAGCTGTTTTTT.

This clone was observed a single time. The V call is TRBV5-4, the J call TRBJ2-7, with 8 bases lining up with TRBD1. V shed 3 bases, J shed 1 base, and the junction held 6 bases outside the gene matches. Germline V gene data show CDR1 as SGHNT and CDR2 as YYREEE (reference sequence). This CDR3 has 15 residues. The CDR3: CASSSQGATSYEQYF. The CDR3 region has the DNA TGTGCCAGCAGCTCTCAGGGGGCCACATCCTACGAGCAGTACTTC.

The rearrangement uses TRBV5-4 and TRBJ2-7; TRBD2 agrees at 8 bases. Trimming took 4 bases from V and 3 from J; bases not matched to a gene: 6. CDR3 length equals 14 residues. CDR1 and CDR2 from the germline V gene are SGHNT and YYREEE (reference sequence). CDR3 loop: CASSAGLASYEQYF. CDR3 bases: TGTGCCAGCAGCGCCGGACTAGCTAGCTACGAGCAGTACTTC.

The chain couples TRBV28 to TRBJ2-1, with 8 bases fitting TRBD1. Germline-derived CDR1 and CDR2 are MDHEN and SYDVKM. V shed 10 bases, J shed 5 bases, and the junction held 7 bases outside the gene matches. This CDR3 contains 13 residues. CDR3 in DNA: TGTGCCAACAGGGGGACTGGTAACAATGAGCAGTTCTTC. This gives the protein CANRGTGNNEQFF.

This chain joins TRBV29-1 and TRBJ2-5; unclear D gene. The CDR3 length is 13 residues. Germline V lookup: CDR1 SQVTM, CDR2 ANQGSEA. V was shortened by 6 bases and J by 2 bases, with 13 bases between the two germline ends. CDR3 nucleotides: TGCAGCGTCCGGACCCTGTTACAAGAGACCCAGTACTTC. Translating gives CSVRTLLQETQYF.

The J gene is TRBJ1-5, the V gene TRBV5-5; D unresolved. Germline assignment: CDR1 SGHKS and CDR2 YYEKEE (reference sequence). Trimming removed 4 bases at V and 0 bases at J, with 5 bases between. This CDR3 has 13 amino acids. The CDR3 protein is CASSAHSNQPQHF. The CDR3 DNA is TGTGCCAGCAGCGCCCATAGCAATCAGCCCCAGCATTTT.

The gene calls are TRBV11-1 and TRBJ2-7; 13 bases are shared with TRBD2. Germline-derived CDR1 and CDR2 are SGHAT and FQDESV (reference sequence). CDR3 length: 16 residues. V lost 5 bases and J lost 6; bases outside the gene matches: 10. CDR3 loop: CASSPQPGLAGLEQYF. The CDR3 nucleotides read TGTGCCAGCAGCCCTCAACCGGGACTAGCGGGACTCGAGCAGTACTTC.

The chain has TRBV18 and TRBJ1-2, with 9 bases fitting TRBD1. Trimming took 6 bases from V and 6 from J; bases not matched to a gene: 5. Germline V gene data show CDR1 as KGHSH and CDR2 as LQKENI. The CDR3 has 13 amino acids. CDR3 loop: CASSKGDRDGYTF. CDR3 DNA: TGTGCCAGCTCTAAGGGGGACAGGGATGGCTACACCTTC. Full variable domain (outside the CDR3, taken from reference TRBV18 and TRBJ1-2): NAGVMQNPRHLVRRRGQEARLRCSPMKGHSHVYWYRQLPEEGLKFMVYLQKENIIDESGMPKERFSAEFPKEGPSILRIQQVVRGDSAAYFCASSKGDRDGYTFGSGTRLTVV.

The rearrangement joins TRBV6-5 to TRBJ2-5; D uncertain. Germline CDR1 is MNHEY and CDR2 is SVGAGI. Trimming stripped 0 bases from V and 5 bases from J, with 10 bases between. This CDR3 has 14 amino acids. DNA for the CDR3: TGTGCCAGCAGTTACTCTATAGAGTTGGAGACCCAGTACTTC. Amino acid sequence: CASSYSIELETQYF.

The V and J genes are TRBV21-1 and TRBJ1-2. TRBV21-1 is a documented pseudogene. The CDR3 is 14 amino acids. This chain's CDR3 is CASRPVRGIYGYTF. As DNA, the CDR3 is TGTGCCAGCAGACCAGTGCGGGGGATCTATGGCTACACCTTC.

The chain recombines TRBV11-2 with TRBJ2-1; D might be TRBD2 (5 bases). Trimming left V 5 bases short and J 12 bases short, with 11 bases between. This CDR3 contains 11 residues. Germline V gene lookup returns CDR1 SGHAT and CDR2 FQNNGV. The CDR3, as DNA: TGTGCCAGCAGCGACGGGATCCTGCAGTTCTTC. It encodes CASSDGILQFF.

The chain couples TRBV4-1 to TRBJ1-1, with 7 bases aligning to TRBD1. J gave up 2 bases and V 0 bases, and 9 bases lay outside the gene matches. Germline V gene lookup returns CDR1 MGHRA and CDR2 YSYEKL. The CDR3 has 17 amino acids. This CDR3 reads CASSQEERQGHNTEAFF. CDR3 nucleotides: TGCGCCAGCAGCCAAGAAGAGCGACAGGGACACAACACTGAAGCTTTCTTT.

DNA of the CDR3: TGTGCCAGCAGCCAGCAGGGCGGCAATCAGCCCCAGCATTTT. Its protein is CASSQQGGNQPQHF. V is TRBV16 and J is TRBJ1-5, with D perhaps matching TRBD1 (5 bases). Germline V gives CDR1 KGHSY, CDR2 FQNENV. The CDR3 is 14 residues long. The V gene lost 3 bases and the J gene lost 2 bases, with 8 bases spanning the gap.

V gene TRBV28 combines with J gene TRBJ2-7, with D perhaps assigned TRBD1 or TRBD2 (5 bases each). The CDR3 is 13 amino acids. V lost 6 bases and J lost 2, with 11 bases in between. Per germline, CDR1 MDHEN and CDR2 SYDVKM. The CDR3 loop reads CASRGTSPYEQYF. The CDR3 DNA reads TGTGCCAGCAGGGGGACGAGCCCCTACGAGCAGTACTTC. Together with reference TRBV28 and TRBJ2-7, the CDR3 gives the full variable domain: DVKVTQSSRYLVKRTGEKVFLECVQDMDHENMFWYRQDPGLGLRLIYFSYDVKMKEKGDIPEGYSVSREKKERFSLILESASTNQTSMYLCASRGTSPYEQYFGPGTRLTVT.

V is TRBV5-8 and J is TRBJ1-2, with 10 positions matching TRBD1. This CDR3 has 14 amino acids. V dropped 2 bases and J dropped 8; count of bases not matched to a gene: 6. From germline, CDR1 is SGHTS and CDR2 YDEGEE. The CDR3 nucleotides read TGTGCCAGCAGCTTTGACAGGGGGCGCGGGGGCTACACCTTC. Translation: CASSFDRGRGGYTF.

J is TRBJ2-7 and V is TRBV15, with TRBD2 matching over 8 bases. In germline, CDR1 is LNHNV, CDR2 YYDKDF (reference sequence). This CDR3 is built from 15 residues. J gave up 1 base and V 0 bases, and 2 bases lay outside the gene matches. CDR3 DNA sequence: TGTGCCACCAGCAGAGACAGCGGGGGTTCCTACGAGCAGTACTTC. It translates to CATSRDSGGSYEQYF. The full variable domain, its missing parts supplied by reference TRBV15 and TRBJ2-7, is DAMVIQNPRYQVTQFGKPVTLSCSQTLNHNVMYWYQQKSSQAPKLLFHYYDKDFNNEADTPDNFQSRRPNTSFCFLDIRSPGLGDTAMYLCATSRDSGGSYEQYFGPGTRLTVT.

This chain uses TRBV7-8 with TRBJ2-7; no reliable D call. CDR3 length: 13 amino acids. V shed 3 bases and J shed 7 bases, with 13 bases lying between them. Germline V lookup: CDR1 SGHVS, CDR2 FQNEAQ. DNA for the CDR3: TGTGCCAGCAGCTTGGTTGACCTTATAGAGCAGTACTTC. Its protein is CASSLVDLIEQYF.

This chain joins TRBV28 and TRBJ1-1, with D hard to call. This CDR3 has 12 amino acids. Looked up from germline, CDR1 is MDHEN and CDR2 is SYDVKM. V was clipped by 6 bases and J by 7 bases, with 12 bases between them. CDR3 residues: CASSTWTDEAFF. CDR3 DNA: TGTGCCAGCAGCACCTGGACTGATGAAGCTTTCTTT.

The chain joins TRBV19 to TRBJ1-6; D remains unclear. Trimming pared 6 bases from V and 7 bases from J, leaving 13 bases between. The CDR3 length is 14 residues. In germline, CDR1 is LNHDA, CDR2 SQIVND (reference sequence). Here the CDR3 DNA reads TGTGCCAGTAGGGAACAGCTTCAGAATTCACCCCTCCACTTT. Its translation is CASREQLQNSPLHF.